These 25 T cell receptor beta chains were sequenced from one sample in a study of blood T cell repertoires in COVID-19. The assay was immunoSEQ multiplex PCR, and TCRdb's table has in-frame clones only and misses some. This table has about 210,000 clones, approximately 88% appearing once. Sequencing was carried out using PBMCs or T cells enriched from blood (not recorded which). These receptors came from a woman younger than 30 who had recovered from COVID-19.

The chain is built from TRBV13 and TRBJ1-2; 10 bases are a match to TRBD1. V dropped 1 base and J dropped 5; count of bases not matched to a gene: 4. The CDR3 covers 15 residues. Looked up from germline, CDR1 is PRHDT and CDR2 is FYEKMQ (reference sequence). Written as DNA, the CDR3 is TGTGCCAGCAGCTTAGCGGGACAGGGGATTTATGGCTACACCTTC. Its translation: CASSLAGQGIYGYTF.

The chain has TRBV27 and TRBJ1-6; 7 bases match TRBD1. V gave up 6 bases and J gave up 10 bases; unmatched junction bases: 9. The CDR3 is 14 residues long. Germline V gives CDR1 MNHEY, CDR2 SMNVEV (reference sequence). The CDR3: CASSPGTVFSPLHF. In nucleotides, the CDR3 is TGTGCCAGCAGCCCCGGGACAGTATTCTCACCCCTCCACTTT.

The sample holds one count of this clone. An end of the junction does not agree with germline; a read error may underlie this. The CDR3 protein is CASSKIDLRRGRF. Written as DNA, the CDR3 is TGTGCCAGCAGCAAAATTGATCTCCGGAGGGGTCGCTTT. The chain is built from TRBV7-2 and TRBJ1-1; possibly TRBD1 for D (5 bases). Germline lookup yields CDR1 SGHTA and CDR2 FQGNSA. The CDR3 is made up of 13 amino acids.

This chain uses TRBV9 with TRBJ2-1, with D perhaps matching TRBD1 (5 bases). Germline V gene sequence: CDR1 SGDLS, CDR2 YYNGEE. The CDR3 is 14 amino acids. V lost 4 bases and J lost 7, with 15 bases in between. This chain's CDR3 is CASSLTRAENEQFF. In DNA form, the CDR3 reads TGTGCCAGCAGCCTAACCAGGGCGGAGAATGAGCAGTTCTTC. Based on the CDR3 plus reference TRBV9 and TRBJ2-1, the full variable domain is DSGVTQTPKHLITATGQRVTLRCSPRSGDLSVYWYQQSLDQGLQFLIQYYNGEERAKGNILERFSAQQFPDLHSELNLSSLELGDSALYFCASSLTRAENEQFFGPGTRLTVL.

The sample holds one count of this clone. This chain joins TRBV6-5 and TRBJ1-1, with D possibly matching TRBD1 (6 bases). Trimming shortened V by 3 bases and J by 3 bases, and 17 bases separated the two germline ends. Per the germline V gene, CDR1 is MNHEY and CDR2 is SVGAGI. This CDR3 is built from 16 residues. CDR3 sequence: CASSYYGGRGHTEAFF. CDR3 nucleotides: TGTGCCAGCAGTTATTACGGGGGGCGAGGGCACACTGAAGCTTTCTTT.

The chain has TRBV2 and TRBJ2-1; D is perhaps TRBD2 (5 bases). The CDR3 contains 14 residues. CDR1 and CDR2 (germline): SNHLY, FYNNEI. Trimming cost V 0 bases and J 10 bases, with 13 bases left between them. The chain's CDR3 is CASSEALGVAEQFF. The DNA of the CDR3 is TGTGCCAGCAGTGAAGCGCTCGGGGTTGCCGAGCAGTTCTTC.

V and J are TRBV13 and TRBJ2-5; TRBD2 matches 8 bases. J was trimmed by 5 bases and V by 5 bases; bases with no gene match: 4. CDR1 PRHDT and CDR2 FYEKMQ come from the germline V gene (reference sequence). The CDR3 covers 13 residues. CDR3 nucleotides: TGTGCCAGCAGCCCGGGACTAGAGGAGACCCAGTACTTC. Translating gives CASSPGLEETQYF.

This chain links TRBV28 with TRBJ2-5; 9 positions match TRBD1. CDR3 length: 16 residues. V was pared by 5 bases and J by 1 base, with 8 bases of the junction left unmatched. Looked up from germline, CDR1 is MDHEN and CDR2 is SYDVKM. This CDR3 is CASSRTGTGLQETQYF. The CDR3 DNA reads TGTGCCAGCAGTCGCACCGGGACAGGGCTCCAAGAGACCCAGTACTTC.

The rearrangement joins TRBV5-4 to TRBJ1-2; 10 nucleotides match TRBD1. V dropped 4 bases and J dropped 2; count of bases not matched to a gene: 5. Germline lookup yields CDR1 SGHNT and CDR2 YYREEE (reference sequence). The CDR3 sequence is 15 residues long. Here the CDR3 DNA reads TGTGCCAGCAGCCCTCGGACAGGGGGAAACTATGGCTACACCTTC. Amino acid sequence: CASSPRTGGNYGYTF.

The chain carries TRBV5-1 and TRBJ2-4, with 12 positions matching TRBD1. There are 19 residues in the CDR3. Germline V lookup: CDR1 SGHRS, CDR2 YFSETQ. V lost 0 bases to trimming and J lost 3 bases; unmatched junction nucleotides: 10. Here the CDR3 DNA reads TGCGCCAGCAGCTTGGAACCGGGACAGGGGGCGCGTGGCAAAAACATTCAGTACTTC. Its protein product is CASSLEPGQGARGKNIQYF. Full variable domain (remainder filled in from reference TRBV5-1 and TRBJ2-4): KAGVTQTPRYLIKTRGQQVTLSCSPISGHRSVSWYQQTPGQGLQFLFEYFSETQRNKGNFPGRFSGRQFSNSRSEMNVSTLELGDSALYLCASSLEPGQGARGKNIQYFGAGTRLSVL.

The chain recombines TRBV5-1 with TRBJ2-2, with D perhaps TRBD2 (5 bases). The V gene lost 4 bases and the J gene lost 3 bases, with 13 bases spanning the gap. CDR3 size: 15 residues. From germline, CDR1 is SGHRS and CDR2 YFSETQ. This CDR3 reads CASSKTRGDTGELFF. DNA for the CDR3: TGCGCCAGCAGCAAAACCCGGGGAGACACCGGGGAGCTGTTTTTT.

J is TRBJ1-1 and V is TRBV6-5, with D perhaps TRBD1 (6 bases). This CDR3 spans 14 amino acids. Germline CDR1 is MNHEY and CDR2 is SVGAGI. V dropped 5 bases and J dropped 3 bases, with 13 bases sitting between them. Written as DNA, the CDR3 is TGTGCCAGCAGTACCACAGGGTGGGACACTGAAGCTTTCTTT. This translates into CASSTTGWDTEAFF.

The genes are TRBV7-9 and TRBJ1-6, with 7 bases identical to TRBD1. V lost 5 bases, J lost 5 bases, and 6 bases stayed unmatched. Germline V CDR1 and CDR2: SEHNR, FQNEAQ (reference sequence). CDR3 length: 15 amino acids. The CDR3 loop is CASSEYRGNNSPLHF. The DNA for the CDR3 is TGTGCCAGCAGCGAATACAGGGGTAATAATTCACCCCTCCACTTT. The full variable domain, in which reference TRBV7-9 and TRBJ1-6 provide the parts outside the CDR3, is DTGVSQNPRHKITKRGQNVTFRCDPISEHNRLYWYRQTLGQGPEFLTYFQNEAQLEKSRLLSDRFSAERPKGSFSTLEIQRTEQGDSAMYLCASSEYRGNNSPLHFGNGTRLTVT.

This chain connects TRBV6-1 to TRBJ1-1, with D uncertain. V shed 0 bases and J shed 1 base, with 21 bases lying between them. The CDR3 runs 19 residues. Germline lookup yields CDR1 MNHNS and CDR2 SASEGT. The CDR3 DNA sequence: TGTGCCAGCAGTGAAGCGACCCTATACCTTGACACGGAGAACACTGAAGCTTTCTTT. Protein sequence: CASSEATLYLDTENTEAFF.

J is TRBJ1-2 and V is TRBV19, with TRBD1 identical over 9 bases. Germline V CDR1 and CDR2: LNHDA, SQIVND (reference sequence). Unmatched junction bases numbered 5, after V lost 1 base and J lost 8 bases. The CDR3 covers 14 residues. The chain's CDR3 is CASSIVGQGGGYTF. CDR3 bases: TGTGCCAGTAGTATAGTGGGACAGGGCGGCGGCTACACCTTC. The variable domain in full, completed from reference TRBV19 and TRBJ1-2, reads DGGITQSPKYLFRKEGQNVTLSCEQNLNHDAMYWYRQDPGQGLRLIYYSQIVNDFQKGDIAEGYSVSREKKESFPLTVTSAQKNPTAFYLCASSIVGQGGGYTFGSGTRLTVV.

The chain joins TRBV7-9 to TRBJ1-2; TRBD1 matches at 7 bases. The length of the CDR3 is 14 residues. The V segment lost 0 bases and the J segment 13 bases; nucleotides outside the gene matches: 11. The germline CDR1 and CDR2 sequences are SEHNR and FQNEAQ (reference sequence). The CDR3 is CASSLATWRTGVTF. Written as DNA, the CDR3 is TGTGCCAGCAGCTTAGCGACCTGGAGGACAGGCGTCACCTTC.

This sequence joins TRBV14 and TRBJ1-6, with 7 bases matching TRBD1. This CDR3 is built from 16 residues. Per the germline V gene, CDR1 is SGHDN and CDR2 is FVKESK. J was trimmed by 6 bases and V by 0 bases; bases with no gene match: 5. CDR3 sequence: CASSQDRGSANSPLHF. For the CDR3, the DNA is TGTGCCAGCAGCCAAGACAGGGGGTCCGCTAATTCACCCCTCCACTTT.

There are many counts of this clone. The chain combines TRBV28 with TRBJ1-1; perhaps TRBD1 as D (5 bases). There are 15 residues in the CDR3. The V gene lost 4 bases and the J gene lost 0 bases, with 12 bases spanning the gap. Germline V gene data show CDR1 as MDHEN and CDR2 as SYDVKM. The CDR3 spells CASSSAGGLNTEAFF. The DNA of the CDR3 is TGTGCCAGCAGTTCAGCGGGGGGGTTGAACACTGAAGCTTTCTTT.

This clone appeared a single time. The chain recombines TRBV13 with TRBJ2-1, with 9 bases fitting TRBD1. The length of the CDR3 is 16 residues. The trim removed 2 bases at V and 2 bases at J, leaving 4 bases unmatched. Germline V CDR1 and CDR2: PRHDT, FYEKMQ (reference sequence). The CDR3 DNA sequence: TGTGCCAGCAGCTTAACGGGACAGGGACCCTACAATGAGCAGTTCTTC. Translation: CASSLTGQGPYNEQFF.

The chain links TRBV6-5 to TRBJ1-2; TRBD1 agrees at 9 bases. J gave up 6 bases and V 4 bases, and 6 bases lay outside the gene matches. Looked up from germline, CDR1 is MNHEY and CDR2 is SVGAGI. The CDR3 runs to 14 residues. The CDR3 is CASSFQDRGNGYTF. CDR3 bases: TGTGCCAGCAGTTTCCAGGACAGGGGCAATGGCTACACCTTC.

The chain employs TRBV19 and TRBJ1-2; 8 bases map to TRBD1. After removal of 3 bases from V and 4 bases from J, the junction contained 4 bases not matched to a gene. This CDR3 is built from 14 residues. From germline, CDR1 is LNHDA and CDR2 SQIVND (reference sequence). CDR3: CASSMDRVSYGYTF. The DNA for the CDR3 is TGTGCCAGTAGTATGGACAGGGTTTCCTATGGCTACACCTTC.

This clone was recorded many times. The chain has TRBV6-1 and TRBJ1-1, with D unresolved. Germline CDR1 reads MNHNS; CDR2 reads SASEGT. This CDR3 has 15 amino acids. Trimming cost V 0 bases and J 1 base, with 9 bases left between them. The CDR3 spells CASSEAVDKNTEAFF. The CDR3 DNA follows: TGTGCCAGCAGTGAAGCGGTAGACAAGAACACTGAAGCTTTCTTT.

The chain joins TRBV15 to TRBJ2-3, with D maybe TRBD2 (7 bases). CDR3 length: 16 residues. V gave up 2 bases and J gave up 6 bases, with 18 bases separating them. Germline CDR1 and CDR2: LNHNV and YYDKDF (reference sequence). DNA for the CDR3: TGTGCCACCAGCAGAATAGGGGGGGGCCGGGAGGATACGCAGTATTTT. Translated: CATSRIGGGREDTQYF.

The V call is TRBV18, the J call TRBJ2-3, with a possible D match to TRBD1 (5 bases). With 4 bases removed from V and 2 bases from J, the gap between germline ends came to 10 bases. This CDR3 has 14 residues. Germline V gene sequence: CDR1 KGHSH, CDR2 LQKENI. The CDR3 region is CASSLLDTTDTQYF. CDR3 DNA: TGTGCCAGCTCACTACTGGACACCACAGATACGCAGTATTTT.

The chain joins TRBV13 to TRBJ2-5, with 12 bases aligning to TRBD2. The CDR3 has 16 amino acids. Germline loops: CDR1 PRHDT, CDR2 FYEKMQ (reference sequence). The J segment lost 4 bases and the V segment lost 6 bases, leaving 9 bases of the junction unmatched. Written as DNA, the CDR3 is TGTGCCAGCAGTTACTCTAGCGGGGGGGCTCGAGAGACCCAGTACTTC. It encodes CASSYSSGGARETQYF. Combining the CDR3 with reference TRBV13 and TRBJ2-5 gives the whole variable domain AAGVIQSPRHLIKEKRETATLKCYPIPRHDTVYWYQQGPGQDPQFLISFYEKMQSDKGSIPDRFSAQQFSDYHSELNMSSLELGDSALYFCASSYSSGGARETQYFGPGTRLLVL.